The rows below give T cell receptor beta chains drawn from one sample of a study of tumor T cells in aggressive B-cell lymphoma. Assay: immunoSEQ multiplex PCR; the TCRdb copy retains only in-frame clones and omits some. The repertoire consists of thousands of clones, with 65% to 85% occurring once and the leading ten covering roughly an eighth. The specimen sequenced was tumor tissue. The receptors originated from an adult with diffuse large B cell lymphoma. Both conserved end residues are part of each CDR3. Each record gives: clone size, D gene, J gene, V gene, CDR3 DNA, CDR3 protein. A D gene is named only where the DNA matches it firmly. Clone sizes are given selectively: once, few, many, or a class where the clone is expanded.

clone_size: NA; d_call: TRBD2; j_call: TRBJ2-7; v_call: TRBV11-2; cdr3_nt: TGTGCCAGCAGCTCGCGGGGGGTCGTCGTCCAGTACTTC; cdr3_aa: CASSSRGVVVQYF
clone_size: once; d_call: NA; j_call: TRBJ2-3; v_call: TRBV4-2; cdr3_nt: TGTGCCAGCAGCCAAGAATCAGGCTCCACCCGGACAGATACGCAGTATTTT; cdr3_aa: CASSQESGSTRTDTQYF
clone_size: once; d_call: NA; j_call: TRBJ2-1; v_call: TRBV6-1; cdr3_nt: TGTGCCAGCACCCCGACATGGGTATACAATGAGCAGTTCTTC; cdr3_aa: CASTPTWVYNEQFF
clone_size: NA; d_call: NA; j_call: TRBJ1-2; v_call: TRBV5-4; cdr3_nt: TGTGCCAGCTCCTCCATGAGTACGCCTGGTGGCTACACCTTC; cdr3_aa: CASSSMSTPGGYTF
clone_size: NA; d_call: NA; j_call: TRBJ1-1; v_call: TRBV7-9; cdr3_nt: TGTGCCTTCGAGGGGGAGGGACCCGAGGGGGCTTTCTTT; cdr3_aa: CAFEGEGPEGAFF
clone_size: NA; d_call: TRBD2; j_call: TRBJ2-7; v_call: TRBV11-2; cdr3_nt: TGTGCCAGCAGCTCCCGTGGGGGACTAGCGGGCGATTTCTACGAGCAGTACTTC; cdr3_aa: CASSSRGGLAGDFYEQYF
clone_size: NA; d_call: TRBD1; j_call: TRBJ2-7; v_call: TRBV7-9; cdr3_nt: TGTGCCAGCAGCCCCCGGGACAGGGACTACGAGCAGTACTTC; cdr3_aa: CASSPRDRDYEQYF
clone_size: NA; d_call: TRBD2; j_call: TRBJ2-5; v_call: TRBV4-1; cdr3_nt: TGCGCCAGCAGCCAAGATCGAGCGGGGGGGCCTCAAGAGACCCAGTACTTC; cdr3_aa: CASSQDRAGGPQETQYF
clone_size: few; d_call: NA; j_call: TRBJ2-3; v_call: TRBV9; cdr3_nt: TGTGCCAGCAGCGTCGGTAGCCGGGGTAGGACAGATACGCAGTATTTT; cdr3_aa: CASSVGSRGRTDTQYF
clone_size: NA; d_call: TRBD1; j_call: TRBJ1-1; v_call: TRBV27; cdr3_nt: TGTGCCAGCAGTTCACGACTAGGGACAGGGGACACTGAAGCTTTCTTT; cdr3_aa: CASSSRLGTGDTEAFF
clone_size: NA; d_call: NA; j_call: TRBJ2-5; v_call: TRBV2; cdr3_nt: TGTGCCAGCAGTCCGACAGAGTGGGAGACCCAGTACTTC; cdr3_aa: CASSPTEWETQYF
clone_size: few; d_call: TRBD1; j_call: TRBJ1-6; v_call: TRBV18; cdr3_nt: TGTGCCAGCTCACCCCCGACAGGGAAGAATTCACCCCTCCACTTT; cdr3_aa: CASSPPTGKNSPLHF
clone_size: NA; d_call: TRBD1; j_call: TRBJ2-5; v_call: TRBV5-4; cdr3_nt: TGTGCCAGCAGCTTTCCAGGGGGCGAGGTGAGGGAGACCCAGTACTTC; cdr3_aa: CASSFPGGEVRETQYF
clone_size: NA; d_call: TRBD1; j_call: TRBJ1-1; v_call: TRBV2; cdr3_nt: TGTGCCAGCAGTTTTTTTACAGGGGGCCCAATTACTGAAGCTTTCTTT; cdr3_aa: CASSFFTGGPITEAFF
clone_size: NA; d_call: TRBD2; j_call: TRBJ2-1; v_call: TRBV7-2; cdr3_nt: TGTGCCAGCAGCTTAACTAGCGGGACATACAATGAGCAGTTCTTC; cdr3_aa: CASSLTSGTYNEQFF
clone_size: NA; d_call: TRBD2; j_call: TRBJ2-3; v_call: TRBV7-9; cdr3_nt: TGTGCCAGCAGCTTAGGGACTAGCGGGGGAGATACGCAGTATTTT; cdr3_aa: CASSLGTSGGDTQYF
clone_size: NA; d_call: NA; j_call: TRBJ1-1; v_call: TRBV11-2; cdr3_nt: TGTGCCAGCAGCTTCCGGGGTAAGGGAACTGAAGCTTTCTTT; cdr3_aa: CASSFRGKGTEAFF
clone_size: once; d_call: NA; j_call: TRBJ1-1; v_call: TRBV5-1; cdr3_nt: TGCGCCAGCAGCTTGGAAGGGGGCACTGAAGCTTTCTTT; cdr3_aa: CASSLEGGTEAFF
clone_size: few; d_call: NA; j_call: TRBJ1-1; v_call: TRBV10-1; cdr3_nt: TGCGCCAGGGAGGGGTTAGGGGCTGAAGCTTTCTTT; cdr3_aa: CAREGLGAEAFF
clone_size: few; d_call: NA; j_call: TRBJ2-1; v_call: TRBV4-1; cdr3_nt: TGCGCCAGCAGCCATACGGGTCGGAGGTACAATGAGCAGTTCTTC; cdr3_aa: CASSHTGRRYNEQFF
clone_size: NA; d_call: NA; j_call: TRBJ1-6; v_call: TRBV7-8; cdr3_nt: TGTGCCAGCAGCTTGGCGGGGGGGCATTCACCCCTCCACTTT; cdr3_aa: CASSLAGGHSPLHF
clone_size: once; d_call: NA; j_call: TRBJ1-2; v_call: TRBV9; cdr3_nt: TGTGCCAGCAGCGGGGGGGGAAGAAAGAGTTATGGCTACACCTTC; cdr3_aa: CASSGGGRKSYGYTF
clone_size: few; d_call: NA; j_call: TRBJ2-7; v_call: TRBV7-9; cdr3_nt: TGTGCCAGCAGCTTAGAGTCGCCAGGGTATACCGAGCAGTACTTC; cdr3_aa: CASSLESPGYTEQYF
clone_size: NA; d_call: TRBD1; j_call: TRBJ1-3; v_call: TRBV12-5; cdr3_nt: TGTGCTAGTGGCTGGGGACAGCACTCTGGAAACACCATATATTTT; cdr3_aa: CASGWGQHSGNTIYF
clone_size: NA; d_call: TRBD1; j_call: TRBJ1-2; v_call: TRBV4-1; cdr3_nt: TGCGCCAGCAGCCAAGACTCCGGGACAGACTATGGCTACACCTTC; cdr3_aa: CASSQDSGTDYGYTF
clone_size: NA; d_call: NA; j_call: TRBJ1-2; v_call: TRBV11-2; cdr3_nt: TGTGCCAGCAGCTTAGGCATCCAGGGAAACTATGGCTACACCTTC; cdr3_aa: CASSLGIQGNYGYTF
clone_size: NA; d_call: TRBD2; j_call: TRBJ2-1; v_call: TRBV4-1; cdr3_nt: TGCGCCAGTAGCCAAGGTCTAGCGGGGGGCGACGAGCAGTTCTTC; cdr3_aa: CASSQGLAGGDEQFF
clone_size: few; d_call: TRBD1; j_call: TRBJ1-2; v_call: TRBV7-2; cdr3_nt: TGTGCCAGCAGCCTCACCGCTGAGGGGACAGTATATGGCTACACCTTC; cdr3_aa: CASSLTAEGTVYGYTF
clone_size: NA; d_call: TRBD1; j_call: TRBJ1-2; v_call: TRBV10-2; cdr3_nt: TGCGCCAGCAGAAGAAGGACAGGCGGCTACACCTTC; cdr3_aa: CASRRRTGGYTF
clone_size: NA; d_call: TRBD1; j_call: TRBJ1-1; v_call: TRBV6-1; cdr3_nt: TGTGCCAGCAGTGAAATTCAGGGGGCGGTGAACACTGAAGCTTTCTTT; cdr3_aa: CASSEIQGAVNTEAFF
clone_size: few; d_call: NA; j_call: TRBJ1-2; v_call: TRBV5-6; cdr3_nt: TGTGCCAGCAGCTTTGACAGTACGCCTCTCCGCGGCTACACCTTC; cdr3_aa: CASSFDSTPLRGYTF
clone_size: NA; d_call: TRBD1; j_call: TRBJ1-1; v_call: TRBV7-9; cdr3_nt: TGTGCCAGCAGCTTTTACGGACAGGGCGCTATGAACACTGAAGCTTTCTTT; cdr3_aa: CASSFYGQGAMNTEAFF
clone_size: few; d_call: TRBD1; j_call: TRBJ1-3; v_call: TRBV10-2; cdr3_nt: TGCGCCAGCAGTGAGTGGGGGACAGGGGACTCTGGAAACACCATATATTTT; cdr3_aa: CASSEWGTGDSGNTIYF
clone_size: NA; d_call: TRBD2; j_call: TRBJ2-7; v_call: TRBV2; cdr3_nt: TGTGCCAGCGGAACTAGCGGGGCCCACTACGAGCAGTACTTC; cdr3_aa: CASGTSGAHYEQYF
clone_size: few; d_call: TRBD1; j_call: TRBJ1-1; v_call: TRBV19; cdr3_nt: TGTGCCAGTAGTCCTACGGGACAGGGGATGGGTGAAGCTTTCTTT; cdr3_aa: CASSPTGQGMGEAFF
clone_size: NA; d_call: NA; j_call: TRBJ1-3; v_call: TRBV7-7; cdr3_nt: TGTGCTAGCAGCTTAGAGGCAGGGCCTGGAAACACCATATATTTT; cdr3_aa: CASSLEAGPGNTIYF
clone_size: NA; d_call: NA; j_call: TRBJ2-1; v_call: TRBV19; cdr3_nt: TGTGCCAGTAGTATAGATAGCTTTAATGAGCAGTTCTTC; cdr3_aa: CASSIDSFNEQFF
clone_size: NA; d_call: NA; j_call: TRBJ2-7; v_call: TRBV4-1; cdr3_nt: TGCGCCAGCAGCCAAAGGACCGGGGGCTCCTACGAGCAGTACTTC; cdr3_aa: CASSQRTGGSYEQYF
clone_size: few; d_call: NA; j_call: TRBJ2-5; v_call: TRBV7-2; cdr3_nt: TGTGCCAGCACCCCGACGACAGGACAAGAGACCCAGTACTTC; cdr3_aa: CASTPTTGQETQYF
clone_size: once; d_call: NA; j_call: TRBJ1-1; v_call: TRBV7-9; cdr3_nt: TGTGCCAGCAGCTTACACTCATTGAACACTGAAGCTTTCTTT; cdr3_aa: CASSLHSLNTEAFF
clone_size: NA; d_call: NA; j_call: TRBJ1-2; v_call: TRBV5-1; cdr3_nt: TGCGCCAGCAGCTTAGCAGGGTCCAGCTATGGCTACACCTTC; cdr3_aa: CASSLAGSSYGYTF